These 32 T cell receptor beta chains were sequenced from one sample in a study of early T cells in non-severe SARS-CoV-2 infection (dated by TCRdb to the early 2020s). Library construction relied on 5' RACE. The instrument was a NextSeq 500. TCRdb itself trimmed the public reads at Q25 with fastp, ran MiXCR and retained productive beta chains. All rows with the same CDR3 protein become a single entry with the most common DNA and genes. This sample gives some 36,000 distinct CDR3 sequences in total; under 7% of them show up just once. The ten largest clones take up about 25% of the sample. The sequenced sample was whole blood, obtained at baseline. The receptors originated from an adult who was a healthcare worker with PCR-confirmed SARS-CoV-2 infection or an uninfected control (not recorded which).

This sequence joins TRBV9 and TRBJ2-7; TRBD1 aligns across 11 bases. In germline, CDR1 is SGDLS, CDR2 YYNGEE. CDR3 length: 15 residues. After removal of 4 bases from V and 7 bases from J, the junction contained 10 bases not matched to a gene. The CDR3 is CASSLLGTGGGEQYF. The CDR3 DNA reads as TGTGCCAGCAGCCTACTTGGGACAGGGGGTGGGGAGCAGTACTTC.

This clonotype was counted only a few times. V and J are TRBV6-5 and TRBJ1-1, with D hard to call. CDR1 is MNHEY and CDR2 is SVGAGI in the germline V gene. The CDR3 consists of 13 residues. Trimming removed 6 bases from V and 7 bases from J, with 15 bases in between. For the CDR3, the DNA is TGTGCCAGCAGAACAGACCCAGGTTATGAAGCTTTCTTT. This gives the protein CASRTDPGYEAFF.

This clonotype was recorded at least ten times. CDR3: CASSYPGLSRYTF. In DNA form, the CDR3 reads TGTGCCAGCAGTTACCCGGGACTTTCTCGCTACACCTTC. This chain uses TRBV6-6 with TRBJ1-2, with D possibly being TRBD1 (5 bases). The length of the CDR3 is 13 residues. V lost 2 bases, J lost 9 bases, and 13 bases lay in between. Germline CDR1 is MNHNY and CDR2 is SVGAGI (reference sequence).

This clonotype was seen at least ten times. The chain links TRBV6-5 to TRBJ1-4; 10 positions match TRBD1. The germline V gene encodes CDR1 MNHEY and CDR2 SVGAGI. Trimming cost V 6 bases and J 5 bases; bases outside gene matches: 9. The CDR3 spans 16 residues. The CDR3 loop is CASSLRDRGLNEKLFF. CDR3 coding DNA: TGTGCCAGCAGCCTCCGGGACAGGGGCTTAAATGAAAAACTGTTTTTT.

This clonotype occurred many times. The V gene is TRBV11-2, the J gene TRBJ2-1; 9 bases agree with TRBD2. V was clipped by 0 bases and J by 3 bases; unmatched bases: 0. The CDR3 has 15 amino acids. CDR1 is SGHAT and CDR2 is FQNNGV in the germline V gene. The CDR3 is CASSLETSGYNEQFF. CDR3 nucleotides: TGTGCCAGCAGCTTAGAGACTAGCGGCTACAATGAGCAGTTCTTC. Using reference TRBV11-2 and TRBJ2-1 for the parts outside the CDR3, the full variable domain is EAGVAQSPRYKIIEKRQSVAFWCNPISGHATLYWYQQILGQGPKLLIQFQNNGVVDDSQLPKDRFSAERLKGVDSTLKIQPAKLEDSAVYLCASSLETSGYNEQFFGPGTRLTVL.

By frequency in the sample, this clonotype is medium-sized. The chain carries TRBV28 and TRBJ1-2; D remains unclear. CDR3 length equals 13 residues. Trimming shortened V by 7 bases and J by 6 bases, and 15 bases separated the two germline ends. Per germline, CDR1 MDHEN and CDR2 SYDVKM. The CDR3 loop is CASTGSWLDGYTF. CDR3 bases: TGTGCCAGCACCGGCTCCTGGCTTGATGGCTACACCTTC.

The CDR3 reads CASSQGSGEQYF. The CDR3 DNA reads TGCGCCAGCAGCCAGGGGAGCGGCGAGCAGTACTTC. This sequence joins TRBV4-1 and TRBJ2-7, with a tentative D call TRBD2 (5 bases). The CDR3 is made up of 12 amino acids. The germline V gene has CDR1 MGHRA and CDR2 YSYEKL. V was trimmed by 3 bases and J by 6 bases, leaving 9 bases between them.

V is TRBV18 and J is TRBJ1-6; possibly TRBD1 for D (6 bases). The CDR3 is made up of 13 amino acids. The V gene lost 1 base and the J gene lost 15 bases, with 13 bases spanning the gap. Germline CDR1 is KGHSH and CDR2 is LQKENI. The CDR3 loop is CASSPRSGDGLHF. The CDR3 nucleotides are TGTGCCAGCTCACCACGGTCAGGGGACGGCCTCCACTTT. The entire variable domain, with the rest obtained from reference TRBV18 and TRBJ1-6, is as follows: NAGVMQNPRHLVRRRGQEARLRCSPMKGHSHVYWYRQLPEEGLKFMVYLQKENIIDESGMPKERFSAEFPKEGPSILRIQQVVRGDSAAYFCASSPRSGDGLHFGNGTRLTVT.

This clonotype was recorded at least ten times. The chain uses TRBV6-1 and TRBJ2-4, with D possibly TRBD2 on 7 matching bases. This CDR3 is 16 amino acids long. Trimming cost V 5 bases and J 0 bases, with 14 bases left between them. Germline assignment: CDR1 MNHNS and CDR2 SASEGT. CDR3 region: CASSLGGARAKNIQYF. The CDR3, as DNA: TGTGCCAGCAGTTTGGGGGGGGCCCGAGCCAAAAACATTCAGTACTTC.

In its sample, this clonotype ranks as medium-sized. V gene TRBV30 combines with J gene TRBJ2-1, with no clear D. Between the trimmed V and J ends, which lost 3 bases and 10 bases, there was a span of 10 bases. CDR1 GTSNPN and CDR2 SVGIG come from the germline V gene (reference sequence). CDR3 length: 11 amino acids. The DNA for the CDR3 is TGTGCCTGGAGGTTTAAGAGGGAGCAGTTCTTC. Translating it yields CAWRFKREQFF.

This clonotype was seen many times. The CDR3 protein is CASSFSRDSNQPQHF. CDR3 nucleotides: TGTGCCAGCAGCTTCAGTCGCGATAGCAATCAGCCCCAGCATTTT. V is TRBV13 and J is TRBJ1-5; D is ambiguous. CDR3 length equals 15 residues. The V end was cut by 3 bases, the J end by 0 bases, with 9 bases between. Germline CDR1 reads PRHDT; CDR2 reads FYEKMQ (reference sequence).

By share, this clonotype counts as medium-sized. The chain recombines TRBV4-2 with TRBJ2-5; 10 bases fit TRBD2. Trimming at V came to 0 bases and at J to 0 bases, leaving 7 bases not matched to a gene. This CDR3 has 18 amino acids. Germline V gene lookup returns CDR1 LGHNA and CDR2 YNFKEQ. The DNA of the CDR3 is TGTGCCAGCAGCCAAGATCCGGGGACTAGCGCACACCAAGAGACCCAGTACTTC. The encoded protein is CASSQDPGTSAHQETQYF.

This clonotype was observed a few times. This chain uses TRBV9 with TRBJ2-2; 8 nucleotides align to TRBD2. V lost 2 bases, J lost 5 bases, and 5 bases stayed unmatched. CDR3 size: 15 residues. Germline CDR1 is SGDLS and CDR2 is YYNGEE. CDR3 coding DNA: TGTGCCAGCAGCGTTAGCGGGAAAGAAACCGGGGAGCTGTTTTTT. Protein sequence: CASSVSGKETGELFF.

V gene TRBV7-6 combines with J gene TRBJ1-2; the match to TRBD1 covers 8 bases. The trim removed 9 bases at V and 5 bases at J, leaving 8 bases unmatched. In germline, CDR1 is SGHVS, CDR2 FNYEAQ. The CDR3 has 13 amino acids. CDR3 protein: CASAGQGGYGYTF. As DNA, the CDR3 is TGTGCCAGTGCTGGACAGGGAGGGTATGGCTACACCTTC.

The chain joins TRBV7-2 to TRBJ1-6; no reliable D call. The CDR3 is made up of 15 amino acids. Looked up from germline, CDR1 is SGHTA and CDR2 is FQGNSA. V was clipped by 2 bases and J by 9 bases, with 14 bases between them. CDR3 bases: TGTGCCAGCAGCTTAATTTACCCTAAGGCTTCACCCCTCCACTTT. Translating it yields CASSLIYPKASPLHF.

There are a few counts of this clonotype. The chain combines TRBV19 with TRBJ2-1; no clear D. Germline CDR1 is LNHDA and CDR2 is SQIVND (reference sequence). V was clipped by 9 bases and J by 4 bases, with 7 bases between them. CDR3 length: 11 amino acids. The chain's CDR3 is CASSVYNEQFF. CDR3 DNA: TGTGCCAGCAGCGTGTACAATGAGCAGTTCTTC.

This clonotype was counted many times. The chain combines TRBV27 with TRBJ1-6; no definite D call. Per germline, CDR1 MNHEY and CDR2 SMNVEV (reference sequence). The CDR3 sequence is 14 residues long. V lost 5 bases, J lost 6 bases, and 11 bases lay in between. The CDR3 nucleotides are TGTGCCAGCAGTCGGGATGTAGCTAATTCACCCCTCCACTTT. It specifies CASSRDVANSPLHF.

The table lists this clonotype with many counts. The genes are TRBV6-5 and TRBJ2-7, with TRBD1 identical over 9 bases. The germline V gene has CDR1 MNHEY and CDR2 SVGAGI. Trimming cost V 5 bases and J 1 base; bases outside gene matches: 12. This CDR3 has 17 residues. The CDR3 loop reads CASSPVGQGGLSYEQYF. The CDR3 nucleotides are TGTGCCAGCAGTCCCGTGGGACAGGGAGGTTTGTCCTACGAGCAGTACTTC.

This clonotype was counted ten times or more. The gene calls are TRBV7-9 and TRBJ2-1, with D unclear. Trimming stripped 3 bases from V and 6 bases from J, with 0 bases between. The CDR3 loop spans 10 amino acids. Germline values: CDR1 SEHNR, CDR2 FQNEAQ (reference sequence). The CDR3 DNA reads TGTGCCAGCAGCTTCAATGAGCAGTTCTTC. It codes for CASSFNEQFF. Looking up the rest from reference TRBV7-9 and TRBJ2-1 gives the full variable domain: DTGVSQNPRHKITKRGQNVTFRCDPISEHNRLYWYRQTLGQGPEFLTYFQNEAQLEKSRLLSDRFSAERPKGSFSTLEIQRTEQGDSAMYLCASSFNEQFFGPGTRLTVL.

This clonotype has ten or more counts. Here the CDR3 DNA reads TGCAGTGCTAGAGTAGGAGAGACCCAGTACTTC. Its translation is CSARVGETQYF. The rearrangement links TRBV20-1 to TRBJ2-5; D is undetermined. Trimming stripped 1 base from V and 4 bases from J, with 4 bases between. The CDR3 is made up of 11 amino acids. Germline V gene data show CDR1 as DFQATT and CDR2 as SNEGSKA (reference sequence).

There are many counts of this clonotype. The CDR3 region is CASSDGGDDTQYF. Here the CDR3 DNA reads TGCGCCAGCAGTGACGGAGGGGACGATACGCAGTATTTT. The chain uses TRBV10-2 and TRBJ2-3; the D gene is possibly TRBD2 (6 bases). Per germline, CDR1 WSHSY and CDR2 SAAADI. V shed 3 bases and J shed 6 bases, with 10 bases lying between them. The CDR3 sequence is 13 residues long.

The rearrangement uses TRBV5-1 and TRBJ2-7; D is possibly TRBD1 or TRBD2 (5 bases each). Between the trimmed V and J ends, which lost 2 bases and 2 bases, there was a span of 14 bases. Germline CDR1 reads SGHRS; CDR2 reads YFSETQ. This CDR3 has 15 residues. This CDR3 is CASSFIRRTTYEQYF. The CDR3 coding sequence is TGCGCCAGCAGCTTCATTCGGAGGACAACCTACGAGCAGTACTTC.

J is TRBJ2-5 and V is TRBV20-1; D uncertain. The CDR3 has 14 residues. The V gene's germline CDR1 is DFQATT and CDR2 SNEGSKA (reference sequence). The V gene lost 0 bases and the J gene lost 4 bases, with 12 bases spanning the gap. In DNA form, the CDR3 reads TGCAGTGCTAGAGATCCCAGGTCGGCAGAGACCCAGTACTTC. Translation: CSARDPRSAETQYF.

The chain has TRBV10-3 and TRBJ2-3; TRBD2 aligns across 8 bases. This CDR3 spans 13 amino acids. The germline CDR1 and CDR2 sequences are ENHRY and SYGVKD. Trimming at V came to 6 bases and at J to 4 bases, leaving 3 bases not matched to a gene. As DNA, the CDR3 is TGTGCCATCAGCGGGAGGGGAGCAGATACGCAGTATTTT. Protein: CAISGRGADTQYF.

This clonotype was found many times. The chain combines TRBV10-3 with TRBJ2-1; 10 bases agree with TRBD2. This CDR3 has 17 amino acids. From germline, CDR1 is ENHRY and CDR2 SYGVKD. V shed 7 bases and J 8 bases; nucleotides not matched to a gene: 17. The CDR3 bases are TGTGCCATCAACCCGCGGCTAGCGGGAGCGAGGATAGATGAGCAGTTCTTC. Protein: CAINPRLAGARIDEQFF.

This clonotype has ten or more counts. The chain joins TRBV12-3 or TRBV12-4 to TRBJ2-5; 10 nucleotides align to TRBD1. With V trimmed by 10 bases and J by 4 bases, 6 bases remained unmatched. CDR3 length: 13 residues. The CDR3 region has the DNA TGTGCCACCAGACAGGGGGCTATAGAGACCCAGTACTTC. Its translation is CATRQGAIETQYF.

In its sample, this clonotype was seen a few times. The DNA for the CDR3 is TGTGCCAGCAGCAGTAACAGAAAGATAACCGAAGCTTTCTTT. It codes for CASSSNRKITEAFF. V usage is TRBV11-2 and J usage is TRBJ1-1; no firm D call. V was clipped by 5 bases and J by 8 bases, with 18 bases between them. CDR1 and CDR2 from the germline V gene are SGHAT and FQNNGV. This CDR3 has 14 residues.

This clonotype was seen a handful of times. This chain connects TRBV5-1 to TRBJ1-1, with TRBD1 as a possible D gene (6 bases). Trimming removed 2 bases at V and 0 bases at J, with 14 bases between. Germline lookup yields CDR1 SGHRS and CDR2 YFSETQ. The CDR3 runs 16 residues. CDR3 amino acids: CASSLRQAGMNTEAFF. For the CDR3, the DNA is TGCGCCAGCAGCTTAAGACAGGCCGGGATGAACACTGAAGCTTTCTTT.

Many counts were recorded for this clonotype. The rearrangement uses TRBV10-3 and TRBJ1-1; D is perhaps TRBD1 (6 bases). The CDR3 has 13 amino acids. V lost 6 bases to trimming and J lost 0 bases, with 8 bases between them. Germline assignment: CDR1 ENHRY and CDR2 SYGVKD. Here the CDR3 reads CAIRGDMNTEAFF. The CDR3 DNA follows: TGTGCCATCAGGGGGGACATGAACACTGAAGCTTTCTTT.

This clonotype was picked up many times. CDR3 nucleotide sequence: TGCAGCGTTTCCCAGGGGAGCGGCTACACCTTC. Its protein is CSVSQGSGYTF. The chain carries TRBV29-1 and TRBJ1-2; D might be TRBD1 (6 bases). Germline V gene lookup returns CDR1 SQVTM and CDR2 ANQGSEA. The V gene lost 5 bases and the J gene lost 8 bases, with 12 bases spanning the gap. The CDR3 is made up of 11 amino acids.

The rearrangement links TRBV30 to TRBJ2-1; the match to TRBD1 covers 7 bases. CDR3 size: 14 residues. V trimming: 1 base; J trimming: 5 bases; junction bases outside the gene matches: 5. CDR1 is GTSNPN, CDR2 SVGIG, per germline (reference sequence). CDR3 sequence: CAWSEGQINNEQFF. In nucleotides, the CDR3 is TGTGCCTGGAGTGAGGGACAGATCAACAATGAGCAGTTCTTC.

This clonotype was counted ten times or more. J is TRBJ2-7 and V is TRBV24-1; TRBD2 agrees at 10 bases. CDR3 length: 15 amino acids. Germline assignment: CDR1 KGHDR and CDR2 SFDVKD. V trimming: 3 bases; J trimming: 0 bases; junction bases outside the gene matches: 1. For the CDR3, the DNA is TGTGCCACCAGTGATCCTAGCGGGAGCTCCTACGAGCAGTACTTC. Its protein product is CATSDPSGSSYEQYF.